These T cell receptor beta chains were read from a single sample in a study of T-cell memory formation after mild COVID-19. TCRdb reprocessed the 5' RACE reads with MiXCR, giving one entry per CDR3 protein. The repertoire holds roughly 300,000 distinct CDR3 sequences, with less than 9.5% as singletons. The specimen sequenced was PBMCs or a T cell subset sorted from them (not recorded which). The receptor set was obtained from a man aged 18 to 29 who had mild COVID-19 (a few samples of this study predate the infection). Cell type and time point are not known. Each CDR3 is given with its conserved first and last residue. The order of the fields is clone size, J gene, V gene, D gene, CDR3 protein, CDR3 DNA. A D gene is named only where the DNA matches it firmly. Expanded clones get a size class; other rows say once, few or many, or leave the size out.

clone_size: many
j_call: TRBJ1-2
v_call: TRBV7-2
d_call: -
cdr3_aa: CASSFTRGDGYTF
cdr3_nt: TGTGCCAGCAGCTTTACCCGGGGGGATGGCTACACCTTC

clone_size: -
j_call: TRBJ1-1
v_call: TRBV7-9
d_call: -
cdr3_aa: CASTPGRVETEAFF
cdr3_nt: TGTGCCAGCACCCCAGGCAGGGTGGAAACTGAAGCTTTCTTT

clone_size: many
j_call: TRBJ1-2
v_call: TRBV5-5
d_call: -
cdr3_aa: CASSLGDNYGYTF
cdr3_nt: TGTGCCAGCAGCTTGGGCGATAACTATGGCTACACCTTC

clone_size: few
j_call: TRBJ1-4
v_call: TRBV10-2
d_call: -
cdr3_aa: CASRERTEKLFF
cdr3_nt: TGCGCCAGCAGGGAAAGGACTGAAAAACTGTTTTTT

clone_size: -
j_call: TRBJ2-5
v_call: TRBV12-3/TRBV12-4
d_call: -
cdr3_aa: CASRRGNQETQYF
cdr3_nt: TGTGCCAGCAGGAGGGGTAACCAAGAGACCCAGTACTTC

clone_size: many
j_call: TRBJ2-1
v_call: TRBV24-1
d_call: -
cdr3_aa: CATSERGDNEQFF
cdr3_nt: TGTGCCACCAGTGAGCGAGGGGACAATGAGCAGTTCTTC

clone_size: few
j_call: TRBJ2-1
v_call: TRBV5-1
d_call: -
cdr3_aa: CASSSEPGHTFNEQFF
cdr3_nt: TGCGCCAGCAGCTCCGAACCGGGGCACACTTTCAATGAGCAGTTCTTC

clone_size: -
j_call: TRBJ1-1
v_call: TRBV10-3
d_call: -
cdr3_aa: CAISEFGGVTEAFF
cdr3_nt: TGTGCCATCAGTGAGTTCGGAGGGGTCACTGAAGCTTTCTTT

clone_size: few
j_call: TRBJ2-3
v_call: TRBV30
d_call: TRBD2
cdr3_aa: CAWSVLGGDTQYF
cdr3_nt: TGTGCCTGGAGTGTACTGGGGGGGGACACGCAGTATTTT

clone_size: -
j_call: TRBJ2-5
v_call: TRBV19
d_call: TRBD1
cdr3_aa: CASSPTGTAKTQYF
cdr3_nt: TGTGCCAGTAGTCCCACCGGGACAGCGAAGACCCAGTACTTC

clone_size: -
j_call: TRBJ1-5
v_call: TRBV24-1
d_call: -
cdr3_aa: CATSGSLSNQPQHF
cdr3_nt: TGTGCCACCAGTGGCAGCTTAAGCAATCAGCCCCAGCATTTT

clone_size: -
j_call: TRBJ1-6
v_call: TRBV20-1
d_call: TRBD1
cdr3_aa: CSAIGQGPNSPLHF
cdr3_nt: TGCAGTGCCATCGGACAGGGCCCAAATTCACCCCTCCACTTT

clone_size: few
j_call: TRBJ2-7
v_call: TRBV7-2
d_call: -
cdr3_aa: CASSLGGYSYEQYF
cdr3_nt: TGTGCCAGCAGCTTGGGGGGCTACTCCTACGAGCAGTACTTC

clone_size: many
j_call: TRBJ2-2
v_call: TRBV5-5
d_call: -
cdr3_aa: CASSRRGGPTGTGELFF
cdr3_nt: TGTGCCAGCAGCCGGCGCGGCGGGCCCACCGGCACCGGGGAGCTGTTTTTT

clone_size: -
j_call: TRBJ1-2
v_call: TRBV7-2
d_call: TRBD1
cdr3_aa: CASSWTGEGGYTF
cdr3_nt: TGTGCCAGCAGCTGGACAGGGGAGGGTGGCTACACCTTC

clone_size: few
j_call: TRBJ1-5
v_call: TRBV5-5
d_call: TRBD1
cdr3_aa: CASSSPGQGPQPQHF
cdr3_nt: TGTGCCAGCAGCTCCCCGGGACAGGGGCCCCAGCCCCAGCATTTT